This TCR beta chain was identified during a study of T cell responses to AZD1222 COVID-19 vaccine. Generated by immunoSEQ multiplex PCR, the TCRdb table keeps only in-frame clones and is missing some. This sample has around 110,000 clones, with about nine tenths found just once. The CDR3 length is 15 residues. This receptor was taken from an adult in good health. Sample: peripheral blood, taken on day 0 of AZD1222 vaccination. V is TRBV21-1 and J is TRBJ2-7; the D call of TRBD2 is as the table states it, not checked on the DNA. TRBV21-1 is a pseudogene locus. As DNA, the CDR3 is TGTGCCAGCAGCTGCAGCGGGGAGGTAGAGAACGAGCAGTACTTC. Translation gives CASSCSGEVENEQYF.